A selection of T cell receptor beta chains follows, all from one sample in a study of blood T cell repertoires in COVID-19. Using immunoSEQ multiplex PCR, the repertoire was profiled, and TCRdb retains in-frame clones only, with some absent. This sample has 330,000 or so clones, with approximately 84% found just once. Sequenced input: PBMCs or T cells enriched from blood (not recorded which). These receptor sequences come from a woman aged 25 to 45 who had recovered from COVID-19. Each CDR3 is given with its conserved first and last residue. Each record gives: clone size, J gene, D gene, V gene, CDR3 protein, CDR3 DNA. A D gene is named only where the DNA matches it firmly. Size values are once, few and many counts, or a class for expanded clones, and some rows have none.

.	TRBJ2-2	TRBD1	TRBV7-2	CASSPGGRTGELFF	TGTGCCAGCAGCCCAGGGGGCAGGACCGGGGAGCTGTTTTTT
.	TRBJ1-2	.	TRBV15	CATTQAANYGYTF	TGTGCCACCACCCAGGCAGCTAACTATGGCTACACCTTC
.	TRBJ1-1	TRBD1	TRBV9	CASSVGDRRVNTEAFF	TGTGCCAGCAGCGTAGGGGACAGGAGGGTAAACACTGAAGCTTTCTTT
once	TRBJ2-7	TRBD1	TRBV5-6	CASSLAGTDSYEQYF	TGTGCCAGCAGCTTGGCGGGGACAGACTCCTACGAGCAGTACTTC
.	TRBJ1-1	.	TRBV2	CASSPGILNTEAFF	TGTGCCAGCAGCCCAGGAATTCTGAACACTGAAGCTTTCTTT
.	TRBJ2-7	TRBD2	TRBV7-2	CASSLFIAGAGEQYF	TGTGCCAGCAGCTTATTTATAGCGGGAGCAGGCGAGCAGTACTTC
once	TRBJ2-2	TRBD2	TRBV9	CASSGGLVPSGELFF	TGTGCCAGCAGCGGGGGACTAGTGCCCAGCGGGGAGCTGTTTTTT
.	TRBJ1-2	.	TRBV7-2	CASSLGGFPGGYTF	TGTGCCAGCAGCTTAGGGGGCTTTCCCGGGGGCTACACCTTC
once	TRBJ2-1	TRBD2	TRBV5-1	CASSLEWREGVDEQFF	TGCGCCAGCAGCTTGGAGTGGCGGGAGGGAGTTGATGAGCAGTTCTTC
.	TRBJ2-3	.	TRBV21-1	CASSKLVEGQSQPSTDTQYF	TGTGCCAGCAGCAAATTAGTGGAGGGGCAAAGTCAACCAAGCACAGATACGCAGTATTTT
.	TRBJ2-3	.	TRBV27	CASSPGSTQYF	TGTGCCAGCAGTCCTGGTAGTACGCAGTATTTT
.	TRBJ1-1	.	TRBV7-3	CASSKQGRTEAFF	TGTGCCAGCAGCAAACAGGGCCGCACTGAAGCTTTCTTT
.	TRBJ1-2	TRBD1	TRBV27	CASSPDRGLGYGYTF	TGTGCCAGCAGTCCGGACAGGGGGCTGGGGTATGGCTACACCTTC
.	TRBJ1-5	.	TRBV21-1	CASRTGPSNQPQHF	TGTGCCAGCCGGACAGGGCCTAGCAATCAGCCCCAGCATTTT
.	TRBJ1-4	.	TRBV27	CASSLSPGVTNEKLFF	TGTGCCAGCAGTTTGTCACCAGGGGTGACTAATGAAAAACTGTTTTTT
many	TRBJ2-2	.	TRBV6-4	CASSPGNTGELFF	TGTGCCAGCAGTCCAGGGAACACCGGGGAGCTGTTTTTT
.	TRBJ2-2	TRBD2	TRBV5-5	CASSPFPGLASAGELFF	TGTGCCAGCAGCCCCTTCCCGGGACTAGCATCCGCCGGGGAGCTGTTTTTT
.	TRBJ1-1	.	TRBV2	CASKLGGDTEAFF	TGTGCCAGCAAGCTTGGGGGGGACACTGAAGCTTTCTTT
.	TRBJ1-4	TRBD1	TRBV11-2	CASSSIRGQGEKLFF	TGTGCCAGCAGCTCAATACGGGGACAGGGAGAAAAACTGTTTTTT
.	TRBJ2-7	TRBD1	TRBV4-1	CASSPGQGTGSREQYF	TGCGCCAGCAGCCCAGGCCAGGGGACAGGGTCACGGGAGCAGTACTTC
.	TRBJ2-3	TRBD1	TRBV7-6	CASSSEGQAYTDTQYF	TGTGCCAGCAGCAGTGAAGGACAGGCCTACACAGATACGCAGTATTTT
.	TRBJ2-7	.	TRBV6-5	CAGGRDRASYEQYF	TGTGCCGGAGGGAGAGACAGGGCATCATACGAGCAGTACTTC
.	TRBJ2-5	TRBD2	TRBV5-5	CASSLGTSGSGETQYF	TGTGCCAGCAGCTTAGGGACTAGCGGGAGTGGGGAGACCCAGTACTTC
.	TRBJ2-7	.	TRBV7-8	CASSLRAGISYEQYF	TGTGCCAGCAGCTTAAGGGCAGGGATCTCCTACGAGCAGTACTTC
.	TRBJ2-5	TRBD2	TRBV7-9	CASSPPAGLAGGRGETQYF	TGTGCCAGCAGTCCCCCGGCGGGTCTAGCGGGGGGCCGGGGGGAGACCCAGTACTTC
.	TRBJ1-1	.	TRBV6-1	CASSEPTAIEAFF	TGTGCCAGCAGTGAACCGACAGCAATTGAAGCTTTCTTT
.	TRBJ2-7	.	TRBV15	CATSRDAAYEQYF	TGTGCCACCAGCAGAGATGCGGCCTACGAGCAGTACTTC
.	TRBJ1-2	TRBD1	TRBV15	CATSRDLQGDAGYTF	TGTGCCACCAGCAGAGATTTACAGGGGGACGCTGGCTACACCTTC
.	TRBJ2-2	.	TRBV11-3	CASSLGYTKGELFF	TGTGCCAGCAGCTTGGGCTATACCAAAGGGGAGCTGTTTTTT
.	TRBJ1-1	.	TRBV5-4	CASSPQENTEAFF	TGTGCCAGCAGCCCCCAGGAGAACACTGAAGCTTTCTTT
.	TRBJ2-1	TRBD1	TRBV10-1	CASSDPGQVTNEQFF	TGCGCCAGCAGTGATCCGGGACAGGTGACTAATGAGCAGTTCTTC
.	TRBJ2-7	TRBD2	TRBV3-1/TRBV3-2	CASSQDHSGSPYEQYF	TGTGCCAGCAGCCAAGACCATAGCGGGAGTCCCTACGAGCAGTACTTC